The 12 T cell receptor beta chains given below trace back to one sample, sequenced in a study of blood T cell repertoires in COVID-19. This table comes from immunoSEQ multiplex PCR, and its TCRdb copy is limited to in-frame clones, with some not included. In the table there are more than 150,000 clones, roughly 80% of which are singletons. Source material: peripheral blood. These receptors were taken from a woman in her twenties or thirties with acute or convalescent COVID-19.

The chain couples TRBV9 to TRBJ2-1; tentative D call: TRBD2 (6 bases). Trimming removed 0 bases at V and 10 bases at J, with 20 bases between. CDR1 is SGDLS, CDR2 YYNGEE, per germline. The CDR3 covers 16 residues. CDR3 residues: CASSVGGEWTSEEQFF. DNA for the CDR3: TGTGCCAGCAGCGTAGGGGGGGAGTGGACCTCGGAAGAGCAGTTCTTC.

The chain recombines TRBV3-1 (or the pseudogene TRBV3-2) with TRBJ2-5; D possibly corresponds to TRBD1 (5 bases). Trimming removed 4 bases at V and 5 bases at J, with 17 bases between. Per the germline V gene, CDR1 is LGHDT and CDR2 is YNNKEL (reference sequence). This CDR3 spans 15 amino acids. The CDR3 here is CASSLPVGLHETQYF. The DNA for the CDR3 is TGTGCCAGCAGCCTCCCCGTGGGGCTTCACGAGACCCAGTACTTC.

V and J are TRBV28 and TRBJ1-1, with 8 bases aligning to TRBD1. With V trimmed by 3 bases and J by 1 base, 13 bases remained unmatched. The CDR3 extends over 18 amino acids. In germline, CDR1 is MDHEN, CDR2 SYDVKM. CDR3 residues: CASSFGPGGVGANTEAFF. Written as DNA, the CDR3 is TGTGCCAGCAGTTTTGGGCCAGGGGGCGTAGGCGCGAACACTGAAGCTTTCTTT.

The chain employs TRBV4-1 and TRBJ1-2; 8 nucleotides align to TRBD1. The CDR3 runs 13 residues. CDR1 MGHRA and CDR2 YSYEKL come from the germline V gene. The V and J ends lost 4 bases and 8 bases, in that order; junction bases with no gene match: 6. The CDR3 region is CASSLDRGFGYTF. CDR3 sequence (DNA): TGCGCCAGCAGCCTCGACAGGGGTTTCGGCTACACCTTC.

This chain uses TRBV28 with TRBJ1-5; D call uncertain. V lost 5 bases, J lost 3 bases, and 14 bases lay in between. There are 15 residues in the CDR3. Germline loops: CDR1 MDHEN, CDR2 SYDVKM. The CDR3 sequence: CASSIPPGDNQPQHF. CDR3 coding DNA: TGTGCCAGCAGTATCCCCCCCGGGGACAATCAGCCCCAGCATTTT.

CDR3 nucleotide sequence: TGCGCCAGCAGTCCAGACTCCATGAACACTGAAGCTTTCTTT. Protein product: CASSPDSMNTEAFF. The chain joins TRBV5-1 to TRBJ1-1; D gene unclear. Germline-derived CDR1 and CDR2 are SGHRS and YFSETQ. The V end was cut by 5 bases, the J end by 0 bases, with 11 bases between. CDR3 length: 14 amino acids.

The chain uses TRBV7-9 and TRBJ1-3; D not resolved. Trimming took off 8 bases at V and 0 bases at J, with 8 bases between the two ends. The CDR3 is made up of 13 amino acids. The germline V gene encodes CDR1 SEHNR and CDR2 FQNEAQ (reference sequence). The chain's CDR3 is CASVQSSGNTIYF. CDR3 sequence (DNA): TGTGCCAGCGTACAGAGCTCTGGAAACACCATATATTTT.

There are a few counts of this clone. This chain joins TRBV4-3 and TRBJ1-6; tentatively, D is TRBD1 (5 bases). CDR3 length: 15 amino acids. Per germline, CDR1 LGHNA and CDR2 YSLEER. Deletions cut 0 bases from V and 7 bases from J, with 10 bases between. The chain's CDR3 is CASSQEDRTNSPLHF. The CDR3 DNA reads TGCGCCAGCAGCCAAGAGGACCGGACAAATTCACCCCTCCACTTT.

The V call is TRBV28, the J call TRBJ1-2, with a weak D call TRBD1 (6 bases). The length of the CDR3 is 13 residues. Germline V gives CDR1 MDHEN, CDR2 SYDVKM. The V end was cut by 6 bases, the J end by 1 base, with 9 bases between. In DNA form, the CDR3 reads TGTGCCAGCAGGCTGGACAGTAACTATGGCTACACCTTC. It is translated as CASRLDSNYGYTF.

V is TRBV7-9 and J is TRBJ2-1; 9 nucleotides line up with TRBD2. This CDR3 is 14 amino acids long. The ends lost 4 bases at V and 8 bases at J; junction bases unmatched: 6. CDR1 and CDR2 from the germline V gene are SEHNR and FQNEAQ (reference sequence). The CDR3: CASSSGVAGDEQFF. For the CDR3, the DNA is TGTGCCAGCAGCTCTGGAGTAGCGGGGGATGAGCAGTTCTTC.

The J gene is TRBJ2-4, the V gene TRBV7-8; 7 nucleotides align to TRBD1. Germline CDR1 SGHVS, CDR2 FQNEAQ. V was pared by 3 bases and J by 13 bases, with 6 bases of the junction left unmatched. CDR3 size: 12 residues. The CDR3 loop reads CASSFGDSYQYF. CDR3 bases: TGTGCCAGCAGCTTTGGGGACAGTTACCAGTACTTC.

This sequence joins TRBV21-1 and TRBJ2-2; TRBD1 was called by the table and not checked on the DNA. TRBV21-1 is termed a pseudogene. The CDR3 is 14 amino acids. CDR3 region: CASSKGGNTGELFF. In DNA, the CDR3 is TGTGCCAGCAGCAAAGGGGGCAACACCGGGGAGCTGTTTTTT.